This TCR beta chain was observed in a study of sequential checkpoint blockade in melanoma. The CDR3 consists of 12 residues. Trimming took 4 bases from V and 4 from J, leaving 5 bases between them. Germline CDR1 reads SGHNT; CDR2 reads YYREEE (reference sequence). Indicated treatment: randomized to nivolumab then ipilimumab (arm A) or the reverse (arm B). Method: immunoSEQ multiplex PCR; TCRdb's copy keeps in-frame clones and lacks some. Seen here are about 17,000 clones, about 70% observed once, and the top ten hold under 25%. The sequence was obtained from a human donor with melanoma. This specimen consisted of CD8+ T cells sorted from blood (inferred from file names), obtained from a patient given nivolumab and ipilimumab in sequence. The chain has TRBV5-4 and TRBJ2-2; D possibly corresponds to TRBD2 (5 bases). CDR3 sequence (DNA): TGTGCCAGCAGCGCGGGCACCGGGGAGCTGTTTTTT. Protein product: CASSAGTGELFF.